This is a list of T cell receptor beta chains from one sample in a study of OX40 agonist ivuxolimab in advanced cancers. Using immunoSEQ multiplex PCR, the repertoire was profiled, and TCRdb retains in-frame clones only, with some absent. Of around 90,000 clones in the sample, roughly 90% are singletons; the top ten hold 2.3%. This specimen consisted of CD4+ or CD8+ T cells sorted from blood, obtained in a trial of the OX40 agonist ivuxolimab. The source of these receptors is an adult with an advanced solid tumor such as melanoma, head and neck, liver or kidney cancer. Each CDR3 is given with its conserved first and last residue. The D gene is left open where the match is weak. Not all rows give a size; the values are once, few, many and, for expanded clones, a class.

v_gene	d_gene	abundance	j_gene	CDR3nt	CDR3aa
TRBV6-6	TRBD2	-	TRBJ2-1	TGTGCCAGCTGGGGCGGGAGTCACGGCAATGAGCAGTTCTTC	CASWGGSHGNEQFF
TRBV28	-	-	TRBJ2-7	TGTGCCGGCTCAACCTCAACACTCCCCTACGAGCAGTACTTC	CAGSTSTLPYEQYF
TRBV29-1	TRBD2	-	TRBJ2-1	TGCAGCGCCCGACCCCCTGCGGGAGTATCCTACAATGAGCAGTTCTTC	CSARPPAGVSYNEQFF
TRBV7-6	-	-	TRBJ1-1	TGTGCCAGCAGCTTAGGCGCGGTGGCCACTGAAGCTTTCTTT	CASSLGAVATEAFF
TRBV7-2	-	-	TRBJ1-1	TGTGCCAGCAGCTTCAAAGGGATGGGCACTGAAGCTTTCTTT	CASSFKGMGTEAFF
TRBV4-1	-	-	TRBJ2-3	TGCGCCAGCAGCTGGCCACTGGATACGCAGTATTTT	CASSWPLDTQYF
TRBV30	-	-	TRBJ1-5	TGTGCCTGGAGCCAACCGAATCAGCCCCAGCATTTT	CAWSQPNQPQHF
TRBV4-3	-	-	TRBJ2-3	TGCGCCAGCAGCCAAGACAACACCGTGGCCATGCAGTATTTT	CASSQDNTVAMQYF
TRBV7-6	TRBD1	-	TRBJ2-7	TGTGCCAGCAGCTCAGCCGGGACAGGGGGCCCCTACGAGCAGTACTTC	CASSSAGTGGPYEQYF
TRBV7-2	-	-	TRBJ1-2	TGTGCCAGCAGCTTAGTATTTAGCATGGGGACCGGTGGCTACACCTTC	CASSLVFSMGTGGYTF
TRBV28	TRBD1	-	TRBJ1-1	TGTGCCAGCAGTTTAGGACAGGCCATGAACACTGAAGCTTTCTTT	CASSLGQAMNTEAFF
TRBV7-3	TRBD1	-	TRBJ1-1	TGTGCCAGCAGCTTAGGACAGGAGAACACTGAAGCTTTCTTT	CASSLGQENTEAFF
TRBV7-9	-	-	TRBJ2-1	TGTGCCAGCAGCAACAATGAGCAGTTCTTC	CASSNNEQFF
TRBV18	-	-	TRBJ2-1	TGTGCCAGCTCTCTAGGGACTTTCCCCTACAATGAGCAGTTCTTC	CASSLGTFPYNEQFF
TRBV14	-	once	TRBJ2-6	TGTGCCAGCAGCCAAGATACATTTTCGCGTCTCTCTGGGGCCAACGTCCTGACTTTC	CASSQDTFSRLSGANVLTF
TRBV5-6	TRBD1	-	TRBJ1-1	TGTGCCAGCAGCTTAGACAGGGCGAACACTGAAGCTTTCTTT	CASSLDRANTEAFF
TRBV2	TRBD2	few	TRBJ2-7	TGTGCCAGCAGTTATACTAGCGGGAGCAACGAGCAGTACTTC	CASSYTSGSNEQYF
TRBV7-8	-	-	TRBJ1-3	TGTGCCAGCAGCTCATCCGTCGTCTCTGGAAACACCATATATTTT	CASSSSVVSGNTIYF
TRBV30	-	once	TRBJ2-1	TGTGCCTGGAACTCGTACAATGAGCAGTTCTTC	CAWNSYNEQFF
TRBV7-2	TRBD1	-	TRBJ2-2	TGTGCCAGCAGCACATACAGGGGGACGAACACCGGGGAGCTGTTTTTT	CASSTYRGTNTGELFF
TRBV11-2	-	-	TRBJ2-3	TGTGCCAGCAGCTCCAGGTGGGGACGGCGGTTCACAGATACGCAGTATTTT	CASSSRWGRRFTDTQYF
TRBV6-6	TRBD1	-	TRBJ2-5	TGTGCCAGCAGCCGGGACAGGGGCCAAGAGACCCAGTACTTC	CASSRDRGQETQYF
TRBV11-2	-	-	TRBJ1-2	TGTGCCAGCAGCTTTCCCGGGGGAATGACTGGCTACACCTTC	CASSFPGGMTGYTF
TRBV7-9	-	-	TRBJ2-2	TGTGCCAGCAGCTTAGCCCAACTTTTGGCCGGGGAGCTGTTTTTT	CASSLAQLLAGELFF
TRBV28	TRBD1	once	TRBJ2-7	TGTGCCAGCAGTTTCCCGGGACAGTCCTACGAGCAGTACTTC	CASSFPGQSYEQYF
TRBV7-9	TRBD2	-	TRBJ2-3	TGTGCCAGCAGCTTAGGCGGGAGGGCCTGGGTTACGCAGTATTTT	CASSLGGRAWVTQYF
TRBV4-1	-	-	TRBJ1-1	TGCGCCAGCAGCCAAGCCCCCTTACGAGGGAACACTGAAGCTTTCTTT	CASSQAPLRGNTEAFF
TRBV5-1	TRBD2	-	TRBJ2-3	TGCGCCAGCAGCTTGAAGGGACTAGCTGCAGATACGCAGTATTTT	CASSLKGLAADTQYF
TRBV5-1	TRBD2	once	TRBJ2-3	TGCGCCAGCAGCGTGGGACTAGCGGGGGCGGATACGCAGTATTTT	CASSVGLAGADTQYF
TRBV2	TRBD1	-	TRBJ1-5	TGTGCCAGCAGGGACAGGGGGCTGAGGGGCAATCAGCCCCAGCATTTT	CASRDRGLRGNQPQHF
TRBV9	TRBD2	-	TRBJ2-5	TGTGCCAGCAGCGTAGCGGGGGGGCACCAAGAGACCCAGTACTTC	CASSVAGGHQETQYF
TRBV28	TRBD1	-	TRBJ1-2	TGTGCCAGCAGAGTAGGGGGACAGGGGGCTCTTTCTTGGGGCTATGGCTACACCTTC	CASRVGGQGALSWGYGYTF
TRBV19	TRBD1	-	TRBJ2-5	TGTGCCAGTAGATCCCCTGGGCGCAGGGGGCGAGGGGAGACCCAGTACTTC	CASRSPGRRGRGETQYF
TRBV18	TRBD2	-	TRBJ2-1	TGTGCCAGCTCACCACCGTCGCTAGCGGGGGCCGGGGAGCAGTTCTTC	CASSPPSLAGAGEQFF
TRBV2	TRBD2	-	TRBJ2-7	TGTGCCAGCACGGGGGTCGGGGGGACCTACGAGCAGTACTTC	CASTGVGGTYEQYF
TRBV29-1	-	-	TRBJ1-2	TGCAGCGTTGGAGGTGCTAACTATGGCTACACCTTC	CSVGGANYGYTF
TRBV5-4	TRBD2	-	TRBJ2-5	TGTGCCAGCAGGCAAGGGTTAGCGGGAGCGAGAGAGACCCAGTACTTC	CASRQGLAGARETQYF
TRBV5-1	TRBD2	-	TRBJ2-7	TGCGCCAGCAGCGAGGGACTAGCGGGACCTGTTCGGGAGCAGTACTTC	CASSEGLAGPVREQYF
TRBV19	TRBD2	once	TRBJ2-2	TGTGCCAGTAGTATTAGAGCGGGGCCTACGTCCGGGGAGCTGTTTTTT	CASSIRAGPTSGELFF
TRBV7-4	-	-	TRBJ2-7	TGTGCCCCCAGGGCCCGTCCGAGCGAACCCTACGAGCAGTACTTC	CAPRARPSEPYEQYF
TRBV11-2	TRBD2	-	TRBJ2-1	TGTGCCAGCAGCCCTAGCGGGAGGTTCGATGAGCAGTTCTTC	CASSPSGRFDEQFF
TRBV29-1	-	-	TRBJ2-3	TGCAGCGTTGAAGCGGGGACCACTAGCACAGATACGCAGTATTTT	CSVEAGTTSTDTQYF
TRBV5-6	-	once	TRBJ2-1	TGTGCCAGCAGCTTGGTAGCGGCTTACAATGAGCAGTTCTTC	CASSLVAAYNEQFF
TRBV4-2	TRBD2	-	TRBJ2-7	TGTGCCAGCAGCCAAGAGGGGACTAGCGGGAGGTACGAGCAGTACTTC	CASSQEGTSGRYEQYF
TRBV19	TRBD1	-	TRBJ2-2	TGTGCCAGTAGTATAAGGGGGCAGTCCGGGGAGCTGTTTTTT	CASSIRGQSGELFF
TRBV7-9	-	-	TRBJ1-1	TGTGCCAGCAGCTTAGCGGGAGTGAACACTGAAGCTTTCTTT	CASSLAGVNTEAFF
TRBV5-1	TRBD1	-	TRBJ2-3	TGCGCCAGCAGCCTCGGACAGGGGTTCACAGATACGCAGTATTTT	CASSLGQGFTDTQYF
TRBV4-3	TRBD2	-	TRBJ2-3	TGCGCCAGCAGCCTCAGCACCGGGACTAGCGGGAGAATAGATACGCAGTATTTT	CASSLSTGTSGRIDTQYF
TRBV9	-	-	TRBJ2-5	TGTGCCAGCAGCGTAGGGGTGTGGGAGACCCAGTACTTC	CASSVGVWETQYF
TRBV19	-	-	TRBJ1-3	TGTGCCAGTAGTATCCTCGGGGGGATCTCTGGAAACACCATATATTTT	CASSILGGISGNTIYF